The table lists the clone carrying this T cell receptor beta chain with a count of one. Per the authors' pipeline: Reference gene primer amplification gave nucleated cell count estimates. The data were produced by immunoSEQ multiplex PCR, yet TCRdb's version contains in-frame clones alone and is incomplete. The V and J calls and clone size were taken over from that table, and D and trimming were inferred from the DNA. The table records tens of thousands of clones, about nine tenths of them present only once. The CDR3 totals 18 residues. Germline V gene sequence: CDR1 KGHDR, CDR2 SFDVKD. J gave up 3 bases and V 3 bases, and 11 bases lay outside the gene matches. This sample was taken from a study of blood T cell repertoires in COVID-19. Overall study: Sites in the United States, Italy and Spain provided acute and convalescent COVID-19 samples. PBMCs, B-cell-depleted T cells, or T cells were the source of the cDNA or gDNA that made up the material.

Material: peripheral blood. V usage is TRBV24-1 and J usage is TRBJ2-2, with 8 bases identical to TRBD2. This clonotype was sampled from a human donor in a cohort sampled during active COVID-19. The CDR3 DNA sequence: TGTGCCACCAGTGATACACGAACCAGCGGGAGAGACACCGGGGAGCTGTTTTTT. Protein sequence: CATSDTRTSGRDTGELFF.